This T cell receptor beta chain was recorded in a study of human T cells and chemical hapten exposure. As for the study in general: A roughly 2 cm by roughly 2 cm inner upper arm patch received 2% DPC for sensitization.

General study findings and limits: Expanded TCRs created a significantly greater count of big CDR3 similarity clusters than controls did. Sensitizing to DPC left TCRs with a frequency above 1 in 1000 unaltered.

Time point noted: pre-sensitization, week 0. Treatment in this sample: therapeutic diphenylcyclopropenone sensitization with weekly scalp DPC. The authors extracted total RNA from unfractionated whole blood. For this clonotype: The antigen remains undetermined.

TCRdb ran MiXCR on the RACE reads and lists one entry per CDR3 protein. The profile shows 350,000 to 400,000 distinct CDR3 sequences, 5.1% of them singletons. V was pared by 0 bases and J by 7 bases, with 9 bases between. The CDR3 has 13 residues. The sequence was collected from a woman aged 50 to 60 with alopecia areata. Some clones in this sample may be carry-over from other donors' samples. V and J are TRBV12-3 or TRBV12-4 and TRBJ1-1; possible D gene TRBD1, 6 bases. Sequencing used whole blood, obtained in connection with sensitization to the hapten diphenylcyclopropenone (DPC). The CDR3 here is CASSLAGGGEAFF. Here the CDR3 DNA reads TGTGCCAGCAGTTTAGCAGGAGGGGGTGAAGCTTTCTTT.